This TCR beta chain came from a study of T-cell memory formation after mild COVID-19. Study in general: There were largely donor-specific TCR clusters. Study results and limitations: Shrinking CD4+ clones were chiefly CM and EM; CD8+ ones were chiefly EMRA.

This clonotype occurred a few times. Its antigen is as yet unknown. The V and J ends lost 5 bases and 5 bases, in that order; junction bases with no gene match: 17. The CDR3 totals 16 residues. Germline V gene data show CDR1 as DFQATT and CDR2 as SNEGSKA (reference sequence). TCRdb ran MiXCR on the 5' RACE reads and lists one entry per CDR3 protein. Here the sample spans some 150,000 distinct CDR3 sequences, around 14% being singletons. This chain joins TRBV20-1 and TRBJ2-5; 7 bases align to TRBD2. What was sequenced was PBMCs or a T cell subset sorted from them (not recorded which). The clonotype was recovered from an adult woman who had mild COVID-19 (a few samples of this study predate the infection). Cell type and time point are not known. The CDR3 bases are TGCAGTGCTCCAGCGGGCCAGCGGGAAACGCCGGAGACCCAGTACTTC. This encodes CSAPAGQRETPETQYF.